Each of the 5 T cell receptor beta chains below was sequenced from the same sample in a study of tumor and adjacent non-tumor tissue in lung cancer. No cell sorting was done before RNA was extracted from the tissue. The normal lung tissue was taken more than 3 cm from the tumor edge. A modified ARM-PCR protocol with three rounds of nested PCR amplified TCRbeta. TCRdb re-analysed the multiplex PCR reads in MiXCR, keeping a single row per CDR3 protein. Found here are approximately 110,000 distinct CDR3 sequences, 60% to 65% of them singletons; the top ten hold around 20%. Sequenced sample: distant non-tumor lung tissue. These receptors were collected from a man in his 60s with non-small cell lung cancer.

This clonotype was seen only once. V and J are TRBV11-2 and TRBJ2-1, with a tentative D call TRBD2 (5 bases). The CDR3 contains 17 residues. Trimming cost V 2 bases and J 10 bases, with 24 bases left between them. Germline CDR1 is SGHAT and CDR2 is FQNNGV. The CDR3 coding sequence is TGTGCCAGCAGCTTAAATGGGGAACTGCCTTACCGAGGGGAGCAGTTCTTC. This sequence encodes CASSLNGELPYRGEQFF.

This clonotype was recorded a few times. This chain uses TRBV12-2 with TRBJ2-1; TRBD2 reflects the table's D call only, with no check against the DNA. TRBV12-2 is labeled a pseudogene. The CDR3 consists of 16 residues. The CDR3 spells CASRLAGTSGRNEQFF. The CDR3 nucleotides read TGTGCAAGTCGCTTAGCCGGGACTAGCGGGAGAAATGAGCAGTTCTTC.

Notes on this clonotype: One end of the junction fails to match germline, which may point to a read error. The rearrangement links TRBV29-1 to TRBJ2-2, with TRBD2 identical over 11 bases. This CDR3 spans 16 amino acids. The V gene's germline CDR1 is SQVTM and CDR2 ANQGSEA. The CDR3 reads CSVYGTSGASTRELFF. The CDR3 DNA follows: TGCAGCGTGTACGGGACTAGCGGAGCGAGCACCAGGGAGCTGTTTTTT.

This clonotype was recorded at least ten times. The V call is TRBV11-1, the J call TRBJ2-5; D is possibly TRBD1 (5 bases). CDR3 size: 17 residues. The V and J ends lost 0 bases and 1 base respectively, with 15 bases between them. Germline V gene lookup returns CDR1 SGHAT and CDR2 FQDESV (reference sequence). CDR3 coding DNA: TGTGCCAGCAGCTTAGCCTTGGCAGGGTTAACCCAAGAGACCCAGTACTTC. Amino acids: CASSLALAGLTQETQYF.

Worth noting for this clonotype: A junction end diverges from the germline sequence, so it may reflect a read error. The gene calls are TRBV11-1 and TRBJ2-2; D assignment may be TRBD1 or TRBD2 (5 bases each). The CDR3 runs 16 residues. CDR1 SGHAT and CDR2 FQDESV come from the germline V gene (reference sequence). The CDR3 sequence is CANSLVRGLHTGELFF. The DNA for the CDR3 is TGTGCCAACAGCTTAGTGAGGGGCCTACACACCGGGGAGCTGTTTTTT.